This T cell receptor beta chain stems from a study of T cells in women clearing cervical HPV infection. In the study overall: Cases: HPV16-related CIN3 or worse on histology, a couple of invasive cancers.

To note about this clone: Read coverage stops 3 residues before the CDR3 terminus; the germline J gene supplies the remainder.

The CDR3 extends over 13 amino acids. Germline loops: CDR1 SNHLY, CDR2 FYNNEI. V shed 3 bases and J shed 4 bases, with 9 bases lying between them. Repertoires were generated with immunoSEQ multiplex PCR, while TCRdb's copy carries only in-frame clones and drops some. Across about 21,000 clones, the top ten clones capture 5.5% to 7% of the sample. V and J are TRBV2 and TRBJ1-2, with D tentatively TRBD1 (5 bases). Sequencing was performed on blood buffy coat. The clonotype was recovered from a woman between 18 and 69 years old with a cervical HPV16 infection that either progressed to CIN3+ or cleared (not recorded which). The CDR3 protein is CASSEQGLYGYTF. The CDR3 DNA, read in part, is TGTGCCAGCAGTGAGCAGGGCCTCTATGGC.